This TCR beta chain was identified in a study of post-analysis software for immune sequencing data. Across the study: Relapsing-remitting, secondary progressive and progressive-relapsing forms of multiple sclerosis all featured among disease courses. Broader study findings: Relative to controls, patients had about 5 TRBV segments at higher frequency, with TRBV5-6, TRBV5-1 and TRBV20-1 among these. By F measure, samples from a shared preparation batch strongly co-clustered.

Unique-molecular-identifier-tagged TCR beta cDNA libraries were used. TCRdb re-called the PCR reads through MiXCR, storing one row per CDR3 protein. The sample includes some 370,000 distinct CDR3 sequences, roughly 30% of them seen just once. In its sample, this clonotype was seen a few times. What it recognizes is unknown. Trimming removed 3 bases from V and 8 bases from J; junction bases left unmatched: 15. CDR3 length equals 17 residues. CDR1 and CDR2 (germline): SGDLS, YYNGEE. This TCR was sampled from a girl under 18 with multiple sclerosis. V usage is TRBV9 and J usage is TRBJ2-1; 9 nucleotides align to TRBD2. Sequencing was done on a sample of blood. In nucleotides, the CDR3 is TGTGCCAGCAGCGAGGCCCCTCTGGCGGGGGGGCCCGATGAGCAGTTCTTC. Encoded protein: CASSEAPLAGGPDEQFF.